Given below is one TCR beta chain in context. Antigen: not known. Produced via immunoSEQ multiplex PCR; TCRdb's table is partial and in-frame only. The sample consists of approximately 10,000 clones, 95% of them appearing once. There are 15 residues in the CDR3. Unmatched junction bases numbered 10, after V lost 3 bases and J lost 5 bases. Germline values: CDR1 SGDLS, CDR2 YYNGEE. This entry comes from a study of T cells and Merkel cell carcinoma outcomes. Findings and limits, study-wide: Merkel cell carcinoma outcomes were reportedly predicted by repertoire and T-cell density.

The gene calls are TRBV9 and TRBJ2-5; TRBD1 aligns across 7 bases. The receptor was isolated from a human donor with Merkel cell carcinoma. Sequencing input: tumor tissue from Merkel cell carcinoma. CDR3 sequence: CASSARQGDVETQYF. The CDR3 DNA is TGTGCCAGCAGCGCAAGACAGGGAGACGTTGAGACCCAGTACTTC.